This record looks at one TCR beta chain sequence and its context. As yet, its antigen is unknown. Germline V gene data show CDR1 as SNHLY and CDR2 as FYNNEI. V lost 0 bases to trimming and J lost 2 bases, with 13 bases between them. The CDR3 has 16 residues. The entry originates in a study of PD-1 blockade in mismatch repair-deficient tumors. Study-level information: Enrolled about 2013-2017, patients had progressing, pretreated mismatch repair-deficient cancers of about a dozen types.

PCR or immunohistochemistry showed mismatch repair deficiency in every enrolled patient. TCR sequencing covered a few patients who responded to pembrolizumab. The assay was immunoSEQ multiplex PCR, and TCRdb's table has in-frame clones only and misses some. This sample has some 120,000 clones, with about 88% found just once. The study, taken as a whole, reports: After pembrolizumab, tumor-resident clones rose rapidly, then generally contracted before radiologic responses.

This material consisted of peripheral blood, taken 44 weeks after starting pembrolizumab. The origin of this receptor is an adult with mismatch repair-deficient cancer. This chain links TRBV2 with TRBJ2-5; D unclear. The CDR3 sequence is CASSEAEWAGQETQYF. CDR3 DNA: TGTGCCAGCAGTGAAGCGGAGTGGGCAGGACAAGAGACCCAGTACTTC.